The 28 T cell receptor beta chains below all came from one sample that was sequenced in a study of CD8 T cells in ankylosing spondylitis. TCRdb analysed the 5' RACE reads with MiXCR anew, one entry per CDR3 protein. The sample carries 250,000 to 300,000 distinct CDR3 sequences, 20% recorded once. Input material: blood, either unsorted or a sorted T cell fraction (not recorded which). These receptors originate from a male donor with ankylosing spondylitis or in good health (not recorded which).

This clonotype has a handful of counts. This rearrangement joins TRBV27 to TRBJ2-6, with D unresolved. V was cut by 7 bases and J by 0 bases, with 7 bases left in between. The CDR3 extends over 14 amino acids. Germline V gene data show CDR1 as MNHEY and CDR2 as SMNVEV (reference sequence). The CDR3 DNA reads TGTGCCAGCAAAGAGATCTCTGGGGCCAACGTCCTGACTTTC. Its translation is CASKEISGANVLTF.

The chain uses TRBV4-1 and TRBJ2-1; 15 bases line up with TRBD2. Germline V lookup: CDR1 MGHRA, CDR2 YSYEKL. The CDR3 runs 18 residues. Trimming removed 2 bases from V and 3 bases from J; junction bases left unmatched: 5. DNA for the CDR3: TGCGCCAGCAGCCAACGTTGGACTAGCGGGAGGGTCTACAATGAGCAGTTCTTC. Translation gives CASSQRWTSGRVYNEQFF.

The V call is TRBV12-3 or TRBV12-4, the J call TRBJ1-3; D unclear. This CDR3 has 11 amino acids. V was shortened by 3 bases and J by 8 bases, with 5 bases between the two germline ends. CDR3 coding DNA: TGTGCCAGCAGTTTGGGTCACACCATATATTTT. Protein sequence: CASSLGHTIYF.

This clonotype was counted a few times. The chain recombines TRBV5-1 with TRBJ2-5; the D gene could be TRBD1 or TRBD2 (5 bases each). V was clipped by 4 bases and J by 2 bases, with 15 bases between them. The CDR3 covers 15 residues. In germline, CDR1 is SGHRS, CDR2 YFSETQ. The CDR3 reads CASSPWGTGQETQYF. DNA of the CDR3: TGCGCCAGCAGCCCCTGGGGGACGGGACAAGAGACCCAGTACTTC.

This clonotype was detected only a few times. The chain joins TRBV14 to TRBJ2-2; D gene unclear. V lost 4 bases to trimming and J lost 7 bases, with 10 bases between them. The CDR3 consists of 13 residues. Germline V gene sequence: CDR1 SGHDN, CDR2 FVKESK. The CDR3 nucleotides read TGTGCCAGCAGCCCGTCCCTAAGCGGGGAGCTGTTTTTT. Protein product: CASSPSLSGELFF.

The rearrangement joins TRBV29-1 to TRBJ1-4; 11 nucleotides agree with TRBD1. Germline V gene data show CDR1 as SQVTM and CDR2 as ANQGSEA. The length of the CDR3 is 15 residues. Trimming took 4 bases from V and 5 from J; bases not matched to a gene: 6. The CDR3 protein is CSVGSGTGGNEKLFF. The CDR3 region has the DNA TGCAGCGTTGGATCCGGGACAGGGGGGAATGAAAAACTGTTTTTT.

At least ten counts were recorded for this clonotype. The J gene is TRBJ2-2, the V gene TRBV10-3; D unresolved. Trimming removed 0 bases from V and 7 bases from J, with 12 bases in between. The CDR3 covers 15 residues. Germline loops: CDR1 ENHRY, CDR2 SYGVKD. In DNA, the CDR3 is TGTGCCATCAGTGAGTCGCGGCTAGGCGGCGGGGAGCTGTTTTTT. Amino acids: CAISESRLGGGELFF.

This clonotype was picked up many times. The gene calls are TRBV7-3 and TRBJ2-1; D could derive from TRBD1 or TRBD2 (7 bases each). Germline V CDR1 and CDR2: SGHTA, FQGTGA. The CDR3 sequence is 15 residues long. Trimming stripped 5 bases from V and 4 bases from J, with 15 bases between. CDR3 amino acids: CASSPQGGPYNEQFF. The DNA for the CDR3 is TGTGCCAGCAGCCCCCAGGGGGGGCCTTACAATGAGCAGTTCTTC.

Here the CDR3 reads CASSEPGREQYV. CDR3 in DNA: TGTGCCAGCAGTGAACCCGGGCGCGAGCAGTACGTC. The V gene is TRBV6-1, the J gene TRBJ2-7; D uncertain. V lost 2 bases to trimming and J lost 6 bases, with 8 bases between them. The length of the CDR3 is 12 residues. Germline CDR1 MNHNS, CDR2 SASEGT.

This clonotype came up many times. The V gene is TRBV6-5, the J gene TRBJ1-6; a weak D match, TRBD1 (6 bases). CDR3 length equals 15 residues. Germline V gives CDR1 MNHEY, CDR2 SVGAGI. Trimming removed 0 bases at V and 9 bases at J, with 12 bases between. CDR3 sequence reads: CASSYSGQGSSPLHF. The CDR3 region has the DNA TGTGCCAGCAGTTACTCGGGGCAGGGGTCTTCACCCCTCCACTTT.

This clonotype was picked up a small number of times. The rearrangement links TRBV4-1 to TRBJ2-5; D is uncertain. Trimming took 8 bases from V and 5 from J, leaving 15 bases between them. CDR1 and CDR2 (germline): MGHRA, YSYEKL. This CDR3 is 13 amino acids long. DNA of the CDR3: TGCGCCAGCGGAGCGACCAGAGCGGAGACCCAGTACTTC. This translates into CASGATRAETQYF.

This chain connects TRBV3-1 to TRBJ1-2; possibly TRBD1 for D (6 bases). CDR1 and CDR2 from the germline V gene are LGHDT and YNNKEL (reference sequence). V dropped 4 bases and J dropped 4 bases, with 13 bases sitting between them. The CDR3 length is 14 residues. As DNA, the CDR3 is TGTGCCAGCAGCCGAAGCGGACAGTTCTATGGCTACACCTTC. Protein: CASSRSGQFYGYTF.

This clonotype was detected only a few times. The chain employs TRBV5-1 and TRBJ2-5; 11 bases are a match to TRBD1. V lost 3 bases and J lost 4; bases outside the gene matches: 2. This CDR3 region has 14 residues. Germline loops: CDR1 SGHRS, CDR2 YFSETQ. For the CDR3, the DNA is TGCGCCAGCAGCTCTGGACAGGGGGCAGAGACCCAGTACTTC. Translated, it gives CASSSGQGAETQYF.

V gene TRBV28 combines with J gene TRBJ2-2, with 9 bases aligning to TRBD1. V lost 3 bases and J lost 5; bases outside the gene matches: 4. The CDR3 runs to 15 residues. The germline gives CDR1 MDHEN, CDR2 SYDVKM. The CDR3 reads CASSFRTGVTGELFF. CDR3 nucleotide sequence: TGTGCCAGCAGTTTTAGGACAGGGGTGACCGGGGAGCTGTTTTTT.

The rearrangement joins TRBV10-3 to TRBJ1-4, with D unclear. Trimming left V 10 bases short and J 3 bases short, with 21 bases between. The germline CDR1 and CDR2 sequences are ENHRY and SYGVKD. This CDR3 region has 16 residues. The chain's CDR3 is CATSGSPASANEKLFF. CDR3 bases: TGTGCCACCTCGGGGTCACCGGCTTCGGCTAATGAAAAACTGTTTTTT.

The chain couples TRBV6-1 to TRBJ2-1; TRBD2 matches at 12 bases. Germline values: CDR1 MNHNS, CDR2 SASEGT. This CDR3 has 15 amino acids. Losses at the gene ends were 7 bases for V and 7 bases for J; bases not matched to a gene: 8. CDR3 sequence: CASIASGRAGNEQFF. In DNA form, the CDR3 reads TGTGCCAGCATAGCTAGCGGGAGGGCGGGGAATGAGCAGTTCTTC.

This chain joins TRBV12-3 or TRBV12-4 and TRBJ1-2; possibly TRBD1 for D (6 bases). The CDR3 contains 14 residues. V gave up 6 bases and J gave up 5 bases, with 16 bases separating them. CDR3 sequence: CASRLTGRGYGYTF. In DNA form, the CDR3 reads TGTGCCAGCAGACTAACCGGGAGGGGGTATGGCTACACCTTC.

The chain recombines TRBV6-5 with TRBJ2-5, with 10 bases lining up with TRBD2. Looked up from germline, CDR1 is MNHEY and CDR2 is SVGAGI. The CDR3 loop spans 15 amino acids. Trimming took 1 base from V and 1 from J; bases not matched to a gene: 0. The CDR3 bases are TGTGCCAGCAGTTACTTAGCGGGGGGCCAAGAGACCCAGTACTTC. Translated: CASSYLAGGQETQYF.

This clonotype was counted between two and nine times. The CDR3 protein is CATSDPRTSGGRLQETQYF. In nucleotides, the CDR3 is TGTGCCACCAGTGATCCACGGACTAGCGGGGGGCGTCTCCAAGAGACCCAGTACTTC. J is TRBJ2-5 and V is TRBV24-1, with 14 bases lining up with TRBD2. The CDR3 extends over 19 amino acids. Per the germline V gene, CDR1 is KGHDR and CDR2 is SFDVKD. J lost 1 base, V lost 3 bases, and 9 bases had no gene match.

V usage is TRBV27 and J usage is TRBJ2-3; TRBD2 matches at 8 bases. The V gene's germline CDR1 is MNHEY and CDR2 SMNVEV (reference sequence). V was clipped by 4 bases and J by 3 bases; unmatched bases: 12. The CDR3 runs 17 residues. The CDR3 sequence: CASSSTLPGLGTDTQYF. Written as DNA, the CDR3 is TGTGCCAGCAGTTCCACTCTTCCGGGACTAGGGACAGATACGCAGTATTTT.

The V call is TRBV27, the J call TRBJ2-3; D is tentatively TRBD1 or TRBD2 (6 bases each). The V gene's germline CDR1 is MNHEY and CDR2 SMNVEV (reference sequence). The CDR3 runs to 16 residues. V dropped 7 bases and J dropped 1 base, with 18 bases sitting between them. The CDR3 here is CASKKVGGYGTDTQYF. CDR3 in DNA: TGTGCCAGCAAAAAGGTCGGGGGCTACGGCACAGATACGCAGTATTTT.

This clonotype was seen more than once but under ten times. The CDR3 protein is CASSLGSSRDTQYF. CDR3 nucleotide sequence: TGCGCCAGCAGCTTGGGATCGTCCCGGGATACGCAGTATTTT. The chain joins TRBV5-1 to TRBJ2-3, with no clear D. The germline V and J ends were trimmed by 0 bases and 6 bases, with 11 bases remaining between them. This CDR3 is 14 amino acids long. Germline values: CDR1 SGHRS, CDR2 YFSETQ.

The sample holds a few counts of this clonotype. V usage is TRBV29-1 and J usage is TRBJ2-2; 7 bases are a match to TRBD1. V was pared by 3 bases and J by 6 bases, with 10 bases of the junction left unmatched. This CDR3 comprises 15 residues. Germline assignment: CDR1 SQVTM and CDR2 ANQGSEA. CDR3 region: CSVESDRAVAGELFF. CDR3 in DNA: TGCAGCGTTGAGTCTGACAGGGCGGTGGCCGGGGAGCTGTTTTTT.

This chain connects TRBV20-1 to TRBJ2-7; D possibly uses TRBD1 or TRBD2 (5 bases each). The CDR3 is 13 residues long. CDR1 and CDR2 (germline): DFQATT, SNEGSKA (reference sequence). With 5 bases removed from V and 5 bases from J, the gap between germline ends came to 16 bases. The CDR3 nucleotides read TGCAGTGCTCAGCGAGGGGTTGTGGACGAGCAGTACGTC. Residues: CSAQRGVVDEQYV.

This clonotype occurred a few times. This chain links TRBV5-1 with TRBJ1-1, with a possible D match to TRBD1 (5 bases). The CDR3 extends over 15 amino acids. The germline V gene encodes CDR1 SGHRS and CDR2 YFSETQ. V was shortened by 3 bases and J by 1 base, with 13 bases between the two germline ends. CDR3 loop: CASSWADRGNTEAFF. The CDR3 DNA reads TGCGCCAGCAGCTGGGCCGACAGAGGGAACACTGAAGCTTTCTTT.

This chain uses TRBV18 with TRBJ1-6, with TRBD1 matching 10 bases. The CDR3 length is 15 residues. Per germline, CDR1 KGHSH and CDR2 LQKENI. V was pared by 5 bases and J by 7 bases, with 5 bases of the junction left unmatched. CDR3 sequence (DNA): TGTGCCAGCTCATTTGGACAGGGGGAGAATTCACCCCTCCACTTT. Translation: CASSFGQGENSPLHF.

This clonotype was seen a handful of times. This chain joins TRBV20-1 and TRBJ1-1, with D perhaps TRBD1 (5 bases). Germline assignment: CDR1 DFQATT and CDR2 SNEGSKA (reference sequence). The V gene lost 4 bases and the J gene lost 3 bases, with 15 bases spanning the gap. The CDR3 covers 14 residues. The CDR3 spells CSATLGTLDTEAFF. The DNA for the CDR3 is TGCAGTGCTACCCTGGGGACCTTGGACACTGAAGCTTTCTTT.

Ten or more counts support this clonotype. The chain combines TRBV20-1 with TRBJ2-1; no clear D. Trimming took 6 bases from V and 9 from J, leaving 15 bases between them. Germline CDR1 reads DFQATT; CDR2 reads SNEGSKA (reference sequence). The CDR3 has 12 residues. The CDR3 DNA reads as TGCAGTGCGTCTCAGGCTTTGGGTGAGCAGTTCTTC. It codes for CSASQALGEQFF.